This T cell receptor (beta chain) emerged from a study of cytomegalovirus exposure and HLA in healthy donors. The PCR employed 60 Vbeta primers together with 13 Jbeta primers. Measured with immunoSEQ multiplex PCR; TCRdb has only the in-frame clones, and not every one. The profile shows about 84,000 clones, 78% of them singletons. The CDR3 sequence is 17 residues long. J was trimmed by 10 bases and V by 5 bases; bases with no gene match: 19. Germline V gene lookup returns CDR1 MDHEN and CDR2 SYDVKM. In the case of this clone: Antigen unknown.

Study observations and caveats: Highest at DRB1 and lowest at HLA-C, TCR association rates differed among HLA loci in a later analysis. Most CMV-associated TCR beta chains were later found to appear HLA-restricted.

The sequence derives from a male donor in good health and CMV-seropositive. Sequenced: PBMCs. This sequence joins TRBV28 and TRBJ2-1; 8 bases map to TRBD2. The chain's CDR3 is CASSPSSGGGRKKEQFF. As DNA, the CDR3 is TGTGCCAGCAGTCCATCCTCCGGCGGCGGGAGGAAGAAGGAGCAGTTCTTC. Drawing the rest from reference TRBV28 and TRBJ2-1, the complete variable domain is DVKVTQSSRYLVKRTGEKVFLECVQDMDHENMFWYRQDPGLGLRLIYFSYDVKMKEKGDIPEGYSVSREKKERFSLILESASTNQTSMYLCASSPSSGGGRKKEQFFGPGTRLTVL.